This T cell receptor beta chain was captured by sequencing in a study of identical twins. The study, taken as a whole, reports: Beta clonotypes that were abundant in cord blood contained fewer insertions, a pattern absent from memory repertoires.

Germline CDR1 is MNHEY and CDR2 is SMNVEV (reference sequence). V lost 3 bases to trimming and J lost 0 bases, with 9 bases between them. This CDR3 is built from 14 residues. Healthy Caucasians were all of the donors. In regard to this clonotype: Its antigen is not identified.

Template switching added a universal primer site, and cDNA bore unique molecular identifiers. TCRdb reprocessed the 5' RACE reads via MiXCR and lists one record per CDR3 protein. The table shows 200,000 to 250,000 distinct CDR3 sequences, with around 7% occurring only once. This same sample was also taken into another study, of yellow fever vaccine responses in identical twins. As reported in that work: Vaccine T cell responses of twins reportedly seemed partly convergent and partly personalized.

The material sequenced was memory (CD45RO+) T cells sorted from blood. This sequence joins TRBV27 and TRBJ2-7, with a weak D call TRBD2 (5 bases). The TCR sequence derives from a young woman in good health. CDR3 residues: CASSFLGDSYEQYF. The CDR3 DNA is TGTGCCAGCAGTTTTCTCGGGGACTCCTACGAGCAGTACTTC.